This T cell receptor beta chain is from a study of blood T cell repertoires in COVID-19. Study at large: Specimens from acute and convalescent COVID-19 originated in the United States, Italy and Spain.

The authors' processing: Cell counts per sample came from amplifying reference gene primers. The table came from immunoSEQ multiplex PCR; TCRdb's copy has only in-frame clones and leaves some out. From that table come the V and J calls and clone size; the DNA was used to work out D and trimming. The sample lists roughly 53,000 clones, approximately 91% occurring once. J gave up 3 bases and V 2 bases, and 7 bases lay outside the gene matches. CDR3 length: 15 amino acids. Looked up from germline, CDR1 is GTSNPN and CDR2 is SVGIG (reference sequence). The clonotype comes from a human donor in a cohort sampled during active COVID-19. The sequencing sample was made of peripheral blood. The chain uses TRBV30 and TRBJ1-2; 9 nucleotides match TRBD1. The CDR3 DNA sequence: TGTGCCTGGAGTACCTACCGGGACAGGGACTATGGCTACACCTTC. Encoded protein: CAWSTYRDRDYGYTF.